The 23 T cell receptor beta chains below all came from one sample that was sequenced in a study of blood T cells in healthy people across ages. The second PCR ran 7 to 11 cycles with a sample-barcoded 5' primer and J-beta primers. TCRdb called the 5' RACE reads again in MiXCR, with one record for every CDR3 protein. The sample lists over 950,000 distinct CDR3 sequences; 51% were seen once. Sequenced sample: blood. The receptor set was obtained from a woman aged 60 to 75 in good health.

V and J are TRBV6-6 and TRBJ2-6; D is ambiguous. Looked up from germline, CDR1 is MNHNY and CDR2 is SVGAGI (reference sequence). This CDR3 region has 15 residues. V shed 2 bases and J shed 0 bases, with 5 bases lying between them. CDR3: CASSYKGSGANVLTF. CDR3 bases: TGTGCCAGCAGTTACAAGGGCTCTGGGGCCAACGTCCTGACTTTC.

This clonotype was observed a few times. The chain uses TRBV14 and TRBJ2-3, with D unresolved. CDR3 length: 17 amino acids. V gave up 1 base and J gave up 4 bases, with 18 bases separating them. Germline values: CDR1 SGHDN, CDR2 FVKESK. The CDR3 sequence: CASSQGPLGIRADTQYF. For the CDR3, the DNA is TGTGCCAGCAGCCAAGGCCCCTTGGGGATAAGGGCAGATACGCAGTATTTT.

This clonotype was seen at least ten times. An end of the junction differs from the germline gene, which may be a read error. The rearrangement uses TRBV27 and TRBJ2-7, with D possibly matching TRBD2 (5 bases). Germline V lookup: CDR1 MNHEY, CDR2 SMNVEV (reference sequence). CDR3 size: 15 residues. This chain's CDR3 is CASRLRAESSYEQYF. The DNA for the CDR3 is TGTGCGAGCAGATTGCGAGCGGAAAGCTCCTACGAGCAGTACTTC.

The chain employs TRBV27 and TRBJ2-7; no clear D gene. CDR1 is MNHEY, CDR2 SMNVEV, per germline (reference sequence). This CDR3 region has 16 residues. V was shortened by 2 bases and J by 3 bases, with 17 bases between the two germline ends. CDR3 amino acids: CASSLQPGSRIYEQYF. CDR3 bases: TGTGCCAGCAGTTTACAACCCGGCAGCCGTATCTACGAGCAGTACTTC.

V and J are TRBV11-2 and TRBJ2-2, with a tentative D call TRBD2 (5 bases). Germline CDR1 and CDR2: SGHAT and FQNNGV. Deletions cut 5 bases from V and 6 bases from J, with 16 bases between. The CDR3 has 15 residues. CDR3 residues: CASSPGGGISGELFF. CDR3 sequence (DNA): TGTGCCAGCAGCCCTGGAGGAGGTATCTCCGGGGAGCTGTTTTTT.

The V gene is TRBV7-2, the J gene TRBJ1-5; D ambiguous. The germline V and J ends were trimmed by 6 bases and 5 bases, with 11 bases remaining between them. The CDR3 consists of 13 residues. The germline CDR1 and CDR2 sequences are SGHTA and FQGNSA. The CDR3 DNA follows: TGTGCCAGCAGTGTGGGCGGCGATCAGCCCCAGCATTTT. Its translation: CASSVGGDQPQHF. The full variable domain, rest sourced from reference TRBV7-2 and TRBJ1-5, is GAGVSQSPSNKVTEKGKDVELRCDPISGHTALYWYRQSLGQGLEFLIYFQGNSAPDKSGLPSDRFSAERTGGSVSTLTIQRTQQEDSAVYLCASSVGGDQPQHFGDGTRLSIL.

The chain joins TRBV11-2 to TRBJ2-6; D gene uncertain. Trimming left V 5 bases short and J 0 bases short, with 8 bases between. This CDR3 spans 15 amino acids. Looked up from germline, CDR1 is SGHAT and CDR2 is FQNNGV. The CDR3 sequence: CASSRAFSGANVLTF. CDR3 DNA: TGTGCCAGCAGCCGGGCCTTCTCTGGGGCCAACGTCCTGACTTTC.

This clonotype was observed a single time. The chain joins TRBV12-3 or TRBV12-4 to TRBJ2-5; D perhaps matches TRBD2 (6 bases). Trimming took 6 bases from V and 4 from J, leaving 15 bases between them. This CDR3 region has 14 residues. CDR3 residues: CASSPWVRGETQYF. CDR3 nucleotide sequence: TGTGCCAGCAGCCCTTGGGTGCGGGGAGAGACCCAGTACTTC.

CDR3 amino acids: CASRLASGAAGAFF. Written as DNA, the CDR3 is TGTGCCAGCAGACTAGCATCAGGGGCAGCCGGGGCTTTCTTT. The chain couples TRBV12-3 or TRBV12-4 to TRBJ1-1; D may be TRBD1 (6 bases). The CDR3 length is 14 residues. The V gene lost 6 bases and the J gene lost 11 bases, with 22 bases spanning the gap.

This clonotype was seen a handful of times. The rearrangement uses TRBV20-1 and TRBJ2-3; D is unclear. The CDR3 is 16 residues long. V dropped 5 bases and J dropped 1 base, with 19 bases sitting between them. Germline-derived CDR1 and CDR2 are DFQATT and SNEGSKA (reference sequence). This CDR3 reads CSAPPVGGRGTDTQYF. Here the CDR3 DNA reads TGCAGTGCTCCACCGGTGGGCGGAAGAGGCACAGATACGCAGTATTTT.

CDR3 amino acids: CASSPWVSETQYF. CDR3 DNA: TGTGCCAGCAGCCCATGGGTATCGGAGACCCAGTACTTC. The rearrangement uses TRBV7-2 and TRBJ2-5; D ambiguous. The V and J ends lost 5 bases and 5 bases respectively, with 12 bases between them. Germline V gene sequence: CDR1 SGHTA, CDR2 FQGNSA. The length of the CDR3 is 13 residues.

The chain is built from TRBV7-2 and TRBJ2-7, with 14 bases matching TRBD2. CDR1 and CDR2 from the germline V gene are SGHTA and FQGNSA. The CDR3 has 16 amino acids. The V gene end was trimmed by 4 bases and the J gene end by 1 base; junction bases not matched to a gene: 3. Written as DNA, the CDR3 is TGTGCCAGCAGCTGGGGACTAGCGGGAGCGTCCTACGAGCAGTACTTC. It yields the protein CASSWGLAGASYEQYF.

The CDR3 DNA follows: TGTGCCAGCAGCTTAGTTGGGACGGCCAGGGGTGGCTACACCTTC. Translated: CASSLVGTARGGYTF. This chain connects TRBV7-2 to TRBJ1-2, with D possibly matching TRBD1 (6 bases). The CDR3 covers 15 residues. The germline CDR1 and CDR2 sequences are SGHTA and FQGNSA. V lost 1 base and J lost 7, with 16 bases in between.

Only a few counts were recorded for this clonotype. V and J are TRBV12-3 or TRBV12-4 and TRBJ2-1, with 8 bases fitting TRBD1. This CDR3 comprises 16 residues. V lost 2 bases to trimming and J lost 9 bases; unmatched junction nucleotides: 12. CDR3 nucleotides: TGTGCCAGCAGTTTACCATCCCTGACAGGGGTTGGTGAGCAGTTCTTC. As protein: CASSLPSLTGVGEQFF.

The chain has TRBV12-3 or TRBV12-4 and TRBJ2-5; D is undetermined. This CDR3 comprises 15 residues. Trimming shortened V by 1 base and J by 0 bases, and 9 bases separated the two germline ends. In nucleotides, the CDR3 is TGTGCCAGCAGTTTAGGCCTCGGGCACCAAGAGACCCAGTACTTC. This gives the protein CASSLGLGHQETQYF.

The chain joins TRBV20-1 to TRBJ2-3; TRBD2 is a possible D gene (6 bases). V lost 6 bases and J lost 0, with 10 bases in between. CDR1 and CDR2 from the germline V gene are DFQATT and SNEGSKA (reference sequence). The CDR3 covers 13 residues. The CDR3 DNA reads TGCAGTGCCCGACTAGAAAGCACAGATACGCAGTATTTT. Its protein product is CSARLESTDTQYF.

This CDR3 is CASSLDSGSETQYF. The CDR3 nucleotides read TGTGCCAGCAGCTTAGACTCCGGGTCGGAGACCCAGTACTTC. This rearrangement joins TRBV7-2 to TRBJ2-7, with no clear D. The DNA end lines up better with TRBJ2-5; the J call may be wrong. The CDR3 extends over 14 amino acids. Germline V gene sequence: CDR1 SGHTA, CDR2 FQGNSA.

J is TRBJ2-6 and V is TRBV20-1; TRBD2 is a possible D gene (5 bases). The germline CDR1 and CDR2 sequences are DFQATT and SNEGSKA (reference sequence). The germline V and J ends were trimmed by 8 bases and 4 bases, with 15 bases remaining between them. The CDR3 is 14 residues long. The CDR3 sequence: CSTNPSPGANVLTF. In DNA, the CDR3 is TGCAGTACTAACCCTAGCCCCGGGGCCAACGTCCTGACTTTC.

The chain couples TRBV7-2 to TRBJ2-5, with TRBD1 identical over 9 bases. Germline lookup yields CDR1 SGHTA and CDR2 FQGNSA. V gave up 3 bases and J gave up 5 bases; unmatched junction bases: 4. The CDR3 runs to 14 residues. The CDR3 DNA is TGTGCCAGCAGCTTCGGACAGGGGTTGGAGACCCAGTACTTC. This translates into CASSFGQGLETQYF.

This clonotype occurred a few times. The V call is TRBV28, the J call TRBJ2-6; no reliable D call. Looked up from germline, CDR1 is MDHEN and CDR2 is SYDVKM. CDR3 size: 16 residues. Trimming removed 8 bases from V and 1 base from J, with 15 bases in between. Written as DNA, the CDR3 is TGTGCCAGCCGTAACCACGCGGCGTCTGGGGCCAACGTCCTGACTTTC. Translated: CASRNHAASGANVLTF.

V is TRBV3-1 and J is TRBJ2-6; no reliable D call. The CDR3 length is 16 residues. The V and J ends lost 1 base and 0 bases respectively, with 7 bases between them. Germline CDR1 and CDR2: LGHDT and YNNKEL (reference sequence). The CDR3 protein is CASSQVTLSGANVLTF. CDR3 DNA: TGTGCCAGCAGCCAAGTCACTCTCTCTGGGGCCAACGTCCTGACTTTC.

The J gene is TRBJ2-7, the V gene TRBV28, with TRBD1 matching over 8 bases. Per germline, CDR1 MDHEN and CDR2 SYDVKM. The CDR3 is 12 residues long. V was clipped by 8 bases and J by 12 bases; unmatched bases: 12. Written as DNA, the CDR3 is TGTGCCAGCGAATTCTCAGGGGGCGAACGGTACTTC. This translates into CASEFSGGERYF.

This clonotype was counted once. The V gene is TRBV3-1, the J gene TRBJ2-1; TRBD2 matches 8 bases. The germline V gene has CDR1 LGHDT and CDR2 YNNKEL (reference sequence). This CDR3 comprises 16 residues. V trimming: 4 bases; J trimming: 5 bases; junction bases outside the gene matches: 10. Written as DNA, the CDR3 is TGTGCCAGCAGCCTCCTCCCAAGCGGGAGAGACAATGAGCAGTTCTTC. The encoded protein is CASSLLPSGRDNEQFF.